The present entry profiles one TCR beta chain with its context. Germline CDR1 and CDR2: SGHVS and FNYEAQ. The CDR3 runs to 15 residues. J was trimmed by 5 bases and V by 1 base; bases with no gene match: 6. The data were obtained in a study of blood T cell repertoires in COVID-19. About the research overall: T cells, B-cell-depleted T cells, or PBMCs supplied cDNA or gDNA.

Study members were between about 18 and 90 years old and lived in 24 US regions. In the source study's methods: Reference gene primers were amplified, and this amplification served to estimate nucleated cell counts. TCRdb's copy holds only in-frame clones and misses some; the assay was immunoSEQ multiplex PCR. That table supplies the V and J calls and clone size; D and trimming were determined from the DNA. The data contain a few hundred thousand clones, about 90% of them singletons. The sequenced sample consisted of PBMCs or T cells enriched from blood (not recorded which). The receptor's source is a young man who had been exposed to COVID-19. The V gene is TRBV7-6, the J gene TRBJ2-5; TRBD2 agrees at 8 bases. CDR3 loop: CASSLVGTSAETQYF. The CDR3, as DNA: TGTGCCAGCAGCTTAGTCGGGACTAGTGCGGAGACCCAGTACTTC.